One sample yielded the 25 T cell receptor beta chains listed below, sequenced in a study of cytomegalovirus exposure and HLA in healthy donors. Libraries were prepared by immunoSEQ multiplex PCR; TCRdb keeps only in-frame clonotypes and omits some of them. The sample has 60,000 to 70,000 clones, 90% to 95% seen once. The specimen sequenced was PBMCs. These receptors came from a young man in good health and CMV-seropositive.

The genes are TRBV11-2 and TRBJ2-2; 7 bases map to TRBD1. The V and J ends lost 0 bases and 0 bases, in that order; junction bases with no gene match: 4. This CDR3 contains 17 residues. The germline V gene has CDR1 SGHAT and CDR2 FQNNGV. The CDR3 DNA reads as TGTGCCAGCAGCTTAGACGTACAGGGGACGAACACCGGGGAGCTGTTTTTT. This translates into CASSLDVQGTNTGELFF.

The chain couples TRBV5-1 to TRBJ2-1; 9 positions agree with TRBD2. Germline CDR1 SGHRS, CDR2 YFSETQ. With V trimmed by 4 bases and J by 0 bases, 8 bases remained unmatched. The CDR3 has 17 residues. The CDR3 DNA sequence: TGCGCCAGCAGCCCCTTCGGTAGCGGGAGCTCCTACAATGAGCAGTTCTTC. As protein: CASSPFGSGSSYNEQFF. Variable domain in full (rest from reference TRBV5-1 and TRBJ2-1): KAGVTQTPRYLIKTRGQQVTLSCSPISGHRSVSWYQQTPGQGLQFLFEYFSETQRNKGNFPGRFSGRQFSNSRSEMNVSTLELGDSALYLCASSPFGSGSSYNEQFFGPGTRLTVL.

The rearrangement links TRBV28 to TRBJ1-5, with 7 bases fitting TRBD1. This CDR3 is 13 amino acids long. Germline trimming cut 6 bases from V and 7 bases from J; bases unmatched to any gene: 6. CDR1 and CDR2 (germline): MDHEN, SYDVKM. CDR3 region: CASRPGGWQPQHF. The CDR3 coding sequence is TGTGCCAGCAGGCCAGGGGGTTGGCAGCCCCAGCATTTT. The full variable domain, completed using reference TRBV28 and TRBJ1-5, is DVKVTQSSRYLVKRTGEKVFLECVQDMDHENMFWYRQDPGLGLRLIYFSYDVKMKEKGDIPEGYSVSREKKERFSLILESASTNQTSMYLCASRPGGWQPQHFGDGTRLSIL.

The CDR3 loop is CSATGSHEQYF. The DNA for the CDR3 is TGCAGCGCGACAGGGTCCCACGAGCAGTACTTC. The chain couples TRBV29-1 to TRBJ2-7; 7 bases map to TRBD1. The CDR3 extends over 11 amino acids. Germline values: CDR1 SQVTM, CDR2 ANQGSEA. J lost 5 bases, V lost 7 bases, and 5 bases had no gene match.

There are a few counts of this clone. The chain uses TRBV5-1 and TRBJ1-2; 9 bases agree with TRBD1. V was clipped by 5 bases and J by 6 bases; unmatched bases: 2. Germline-derived CDR1 and CDR2 are SGHRS and YFSETQ. The CDR3 has 12 amino acids. Here the CDR3 reads CASSRDRDGYTF. Written as DNA, the CDR3 is TGCGCCAGCAGTCGGGACAGGGATGGCTACACCTTC.

The chain is built from TRBV27 and TRBJ2-1, with TRBD1 matching over 7 bases. Per the germline V gene, CDR1 is MNHEY and CDR2 is SMNVEV (reference sequence). Trimming took 6 bases from V and 9 from J; bases not matched to a gene: 5. The CDR3 runs to 12 residues. CDR3 nucleotides: TGTGCCAGCAGCCAAGGGGGCGGTGAGCAGTTCTTC. It translates to CASSQGGGEQFF.

The CDR3, as DNA: TGTGCCAGCAGCCGTACCGGGACAGGGGTCCCCTATGGCTACACCTTC. Protein product: CASSRTGTGVPYGYTF. The chain recombines TRBV28 with TRBJ1-2, with 10 positions matching TRBD1. The CDR3 runs 16 residues. Trimming cost V 6 bases and J 4 bases; bases outside gene matches: 11. CDR1 and CDR2 from the germline V gene are MDHEN and SYDVKM.

The V call is TRBV28, the J call TRBJ1-3; D uncertain. This CDR3 spans 14 amino acids. V lost 7 bases and J 0 bases, leaving 10 bases between the germline ends. CDR1 and CDR2 from the germline V gene are MDHEN and SYDVKM. CDR3 residues: CASTSAYSGNTIYF. Written as DNA, the CDR3 is TGTGCCAGCACCTCCGCCTACTCTGGAAACACCATATATTTT. Based on the CDR3 plus reference TRBV28 and TRBJ1-3, the full variable domain is DVKVTQSSRYLVKRTGEKVFLECVQDMDHENMFWYRQDPGLGLRLIYFSYDVKMKEKGDIPEGYSVSREKKERFSLILESASTNQTSMYLCASTSAYSGNTIYFGEGSWLTVV.

This clone was detected a few times. The chain recombines TRBV19 with TRBJ2-2, with a weak D call TRBD2 (5 bases). The V gene lost 3 bases and the J gene lost 5 bases, with 19 bases spanning the gap. The CDR3 is 17 residues long. Germline loops: CDR1 LNHDA, CDR2 SQIVND (reference sequence). CDR3 nucleotides: TGTGCCAGTAGTATTCTCGCCGGGGTCGAAGGTACCGGGGAGCTGTTTTTT. This encodes CASSILAGVEGTGELFF.

This clone has a single count. J is TRBJ2-7 and V is TRBV27, with 11 bases aligning to TRBD1. There are 18 residues in the CDR3. Germline CDR1 reads MNHEY; CDR2 reads SMNVEV (reference sequence). V trimming: 4 bases; J trimming: 0 bases; junction bases outside the gene matches: 11. CDR3 coding DNA: TGTGCCAGCAGTTCAGGGACAGGGGGAGCGCCAAGCTCCTACGAGCAGTACTTC. This codes for CASSSGTGGAPSSYEQYF.

V and J are TRBV13 and TRBJ2-7, with TRBD2 as a possible D gene (6 bases). There are 13 residues in the CDR3. Per germline, CDR1 PRHDT and CDR2 FYEKMQ (reference sequence). Trimming left V 7 bases short and J 3 bases short, with 13 bases between. CDR3 in DNA: TGTGCCAGCACCCCTTCGGGAGACTACGAGCAGTACTTC. It is translated as CASTPSGDYEQYF.

The V and J genes are TRBV6-1 and TRBJ2-7; unclear D gene. Trimming removed 8 bases from V and 3 bases from J, with 14 bases in between. There are 13 residues in the CDR3. Germline V CDR1 and CDR2: MNHNS, SASEGT. The CDR3 DNA reads as TGTGCCAGCGGTGTTAGAGGAGACTACGAGCAGTACTTC. Translating gives CASGVRGDYEQYF.

The V call is TRBV19, the J call TRBJ2-7, with 9 bases that match TRBD2. The V and J ends lost 5 bases and 0 bases, in that order; junction bases with no gene match: 2. Germline-derived CDR1 and CDR2 are LNHDA and SQIVND (reference sequence). The CDR3 contains 14 residues. The CDR3 spells CASSLSGSSYEQYF. The CDR3 nucleotides read TGTGCCAGTAGTCTTAGCGGGAGCTCCTACGAGCAGTACTTC.

The V and J genes are TRBV6-5 and TRBJ2-2, with 9 bases lining up with TRBD1. The CDR3 spans 15 residues. CDR1 MNHEY and CDR2 SVGAGI come from the germline V gene. J gave up 5 bases and V 6 bases, and 7 bases lay outside the gene matches. The CDR3 spells CASSWDRVRTGELFF. The CDR3 nucleotides read TGTGCCAGCAGCTGGGACAGGGTGAGGACCGGGGAGCTGTTTTTT.

V is TRBV30 and J is TRBJ2-7; 10 bases line up with TRBD1. This CDR3 is 12 amino acids long. V gave up 7 bases and J gave up 2 bases; unmatched junction bases: 2. Germline V gene sequence: CDR1 GTSNPN, CDR2 SVGIG (reference sequence). The CDR3 protein is CALGQGAYEQYF. CDR3 in DNA: TGTGCCTTAGGACAGGGGGCCTACGAGCAGTACTTC. The full variable domain, its missing parts supplied by reference TRBV30 and TRBJ2-7, is SQTIHQWPATLVQPVGSPLSLECTVEGTSNPNLYWYRQAAGRGLQLLFYSVGIGQISSEVPQNLSASRPQDRQFILSSKKLLLSDSGFYLCALGQGAYEQYFGPGTRLTVT.

The gene calls are TRBV6-5 and TRBJ2-1; 7 bases map to TRBD2. This CDR3 region has 13 residues. The V gene's germline CDR1 is MNHEY and CDR2 SVGAGI. V lost 6 bases and J lost 7; bases outside the gene matches: 6. The CDR3 sequence is CASRGRERNEQFF. CDR3 nucleotide sequence: TGTGCCAGCAGAGGGCGGGAGAGGAATGAGCAGTTCTTC.

This chain links TRBV5-6 with TRBJ1-2; possibly TRBD1 for D (5 bases). Germline V gene data show CDR1 as SGHDT and CDR2 as YYEEEE. The CDR3 has 14 residues. V gave up 1 base and J gave up 5 bases, with 12 bases separating them. DNA for the CDR3: TGTGCCAGCAGCTTGATTCAGGGCGGATATGGCTACACCTTC. Translated: CASSLIQGGYGYTF.

J is TRBJ2-7 and V is TRBV27, with D unresolved. The CDR3 is 13 amino acids. The germline CDR1 and CDR2 sequences are MNHEY and SMNVEV (reference sequence). V was clipped by 5 bases and J by 1 base, with 9 bases between them. CDR3 residues: CASSPLLSYEQYF. The CDR3 nucleotides are TGTGCCAGCAGTCCACTGCTTTCCTACGAGCAGTACTTC.

The chain uses TRBV25-1 and TRBJ2-1, with TRBD2 identical over 14 bases. Trimming took 6 bases from V and 7 from J; bases not matched to a gene: 8. The germline V gene encodes CDR1 MGHDK and CDR2 SYGVNS. The length of the CDR3 is 16 residues. The CDR3 is CASRRMGLAGENEQFF. The CDR3 DNA reads TGTGCCAGCAGGCGGATGGGACTAGCGGGAGAGAATGAGCAGTTCTTC.

The rearrangement uses TRBV6-5 and TRBJ1-5; weak D call: TRBD1 (5 bases). This CDR3 spans 14 amino acids. Germline loops: CDR1 MNHEY, CDR2 SVGAGI. Trimming took off 6 bases at V and 6 bases at J, with 15 bases between the two ends. This CDR3 reads CASSRSGVGQPQHF. CDR3 sequence (DNA): TGTGCCAGCAGCCGCTCGGGGGTTGGTCAGCCCCAGCATTTT.

By share, this clone counts as medium-sized. The chain links TRBV27 to TRBJ1-1, with 9 bases matching TRBD1. With V trimmed by 2 bases and J by 4 bases, 8 bases remained unmatched. Germline CDR1 is MNHEY and CDR2 is SMNVEV (reference sequence). This CDR3 spans 16 amino acids. DNA for the CDR3: TGTGCCAGCAGTTTAATTGACAGGGGGATCTTCACTGAAGCTTTCTTT. Encoded protein: CASSLIDRGIFTEAFF.

The rearrangement joins TRBV5-1 to TRBJ1-4, with 7 bases matching TRBD1. The germline V gene encodes CDR1 SGHRS and CDR2 YFSETQ. After removal of 2 bases from V and 5 bases from J, the junction contained 6 bases not matched to a gene. The CDR3 has 15 amino acids. DNA for the CDR3: TGCGCCAGCAGCTTCATGGGACAGAGCAATGAAAAACTGTTTTTT. As protein: CASSFMGQSNEKLFF.

In its sample, this clone was seen once. This chain links TRBV5-6 with TRBJ2-7, with 7 bases fitting TRBD1. There are 14 residues in the CDR3. Germline V lookup: CDR1 SGHDT, CDR2 YYEEEE. V shed 3 bases and J 1 base; nucleotides not matched to a gene: 4. The CDR3: CASSWGQISYEQYF. The CDR3, as DNA: TGTGCCAGCAGCTGGGGACAGATTTCCTACGAGCAGTACTTC.

J is TRBJ2-7 and V is TRBV27; TRBD2 aligns across 11 bases. V shed 5 bases and J 0 bases; nucleotides not matched to a gene: 15. The CDR3 loop spans 19 amino acids. CDR1 and CDR2 (germline): MNHEY, SMNVEV (reference sequence). The CDR3 region has the DNA TGTGCCAGCAGTCCTACCTTTAGCAGACTAGCGGGAAACTCCTACGAGCAGTACTTC. It encodes CASSPTFSRLAGNSYEQYF.

This chain links TRBV27 with TRBJ2-7, with 8 bases identical to TRBD1. Germline assignment: CDR1 MNHEY and CDR2 SMNVEV (reference sequence). Losses at the gene ends were 3 bases for V and 4 bases for J; bases not matched to a gene: 17. The length of the CDR3 is 18 residues. CDR3 in DNA: TGTGCCAGCAGTTTCCAGGGCATAACAGGGGGGACGGAGTACGAGCAGTACTTC. Its protein is CASSFQGITGGTEYEQYF.